The subject of this entry is one T cell receptor beta chain. This entry is derived from a study of blood T cell repertoires in COVID-19. Whole-study context: Sites in the United States, Italy and Spain provided acute and convalescent COVID-19 samples. From T cells, B-cell-depleted T cells, or PBMCs came the material, which was cDNA or gDNA.

Profiled with immunoSEQ multiplex PCR; TCRdb holds only in-frame clones, not every one. The table lists about 120,000 clones, about nine tenths of them singletons. Germline V gene data show CDR1 as SEHNR and CDR2 as FQNEAQ (reference sequence). The CDR3 spans 15 residues. V lost 5 bases, J lost 5 bases, and 8 bases stayed unmatched. The chain links TRBV7-9 to TRBJ2-5; the match to TRBD2 covers 10 bases. The source material was peripheral blood. The receptor's source is a man aged 35 to 55 with acute or convalescent COVID-19. Here the CDR3 reads CASSLGGGLAETQYF. The CDR3 coding sequence is TGTGCCAGCAGCCTCGGGGGGGGACTAGCGGAGACCCAGTACTTC.